Reported below is one T cell receptor beta chain. This record belongs to a study of blood T cell repertoires in COVID-19. Study-level information: There were acute and convalescent COVID-19 samples, and they came from the United States, Italy and Spain. From T cells, B-cell-depleted T cells, or PBMCs came the material, which was cDNA or gDNA.

Per the original methods: Amplification of reference gene primers provided the estimated nucleated cell counts. Assay: immunoSEQ multiplex PCR; the TCRdb copy retains only in-frame clones and omits some. Clone size and V and J calls were adopted from that table, with D and trimming inferred from the DNA. Counted here are about 76,000 clones, roughly 80% occurring once; the ten biggest clones make up 15% to 20%. With V trimmed by 5 bases and J by 6 bases, 6 bases remained unmatched. Germline V gene sequence: CDR1 LNHDA, CDR2 SQIVND (reference sequence). CDR3 length: 14 amino acids. What was sequenced was peripheral blood. This sequence was found in a woman aged 60 to 75 with acute or convalescent COVID-19. The V and J genes are TRBV19 and TRBJ2-4, with 8 nucleotides matching TRBD1. The CDR3 nucleotides read TGTGCCAGTAGTGGGACAGGCGAGAGAAACATTCAGTACTTC. Amino acids: CASSGTGERNIQYF.